This passage covers 17 T cell receptor beta chains from one sample sequenced in a study of blood T cell repertoires in COVID-19. Assay used: immunoSEQ multiplex PCR; TCRdb lists only in-frame clones, some missing. Of over 100,000 clones listed, approximately 83% are singletons. The sample consisted of peripheral blood. The source of these receptors is a woman aged 80 or older with active or convalescent COVID-19.

This clone was seen only a few times. V and J are TRBV28 and TRBJ1-5, with D tentatively TRBD1 (6 bases). The CDR3 covers 15 residues. The V end lost 6 bases, the J end lost 0 bases, and 12 bases lay between the germline ends. The germline V gene has CDR1 MDHEN and CDR2 SYDVKM. The CDR3 spells CASSGQKSSNQPQHF. The CDR3 nucleotides are TGTGCCAGCAGCGGACAGAAGAGTAGCAATCAGCCCCAGCATTTT.

This clone was found a few times. Here the CDR3 reads CASSQGRSAEGQPQHF. CDR3 nucleotides: TGTGCCAGCAGCCAAGGGCGCTCTGCCGAGGGTCAGCCCCAGCATTTT. V usage is TRBV16 and J usage is TRBJ1-5, with D uncertain. Germline assignment: CDR1 KGHSY and CDR2 FQNENV. This CDR3 contains 16 residues. V lost 2 bases, J lost 6 bases, and 17 bases lay in between.

The CDR3 DNA is TGTGCCAGCAGCTTCCAAGGACTAGCGGGGACCTACAATGAGCAGTTCTTC. Protein sequence: CASSFQGLAGTYNEQFF. This sequence joins TRBV7-6 and TRBJ2-1; 12 nucleotides line up with TRBD2. V lost 3 bases to trimming and J lost 2 bases; unmatched junction nucleotides: 5. This CDR3 spans 17 amino acids. CDR1 SGHVS and CDR2 FNYEAQ come from the germline V gene.

This sequence joins TRBV6-5 and TRBJ2-7; TRBD2 might be the D (6 bases). This CDR3 is built from 16 residues. Germline V gene lookup returns CDR1 MNHEY and CDR2 SVGAGI. With 4 bases removed from V and 5 bases from J, the gap between germline ends came to 21 bases. The CDR3, as DNA: TGTGCCAGCAGTTTAGAGTTGCTGGGGACTGGTAACGAGCAGTACTTC. Its translation is CASSLELLGTGNEQYF.

The J gene is TRBJ1-2, the V gene TRBV7-2; D not resolved. Trimming took off 3 bases at V and 2 bases at J, with 16 bases between the two ends. This CDR3 spans 16 amino acids. Germline-derived CDR1 and CDR2 are SGHTA and FQGNSA. CDR3 coding DNA: TGTGCCAGCAGCTTCTCCATCCTAACACAGAACTATGGCTACACCTTC. This sequence encodes CASSFSILTQNYGYTF.

The genes are TRBV18 and TRBJ1-1; D not resolved. Trimming cost V 6 bases and J 8 bases, with 16 bases left between them. The CDR3 extends over 13 amino acids. Germline V gene lookup returns CDR1 KGHSH and CDR2 LQKENI. The CDR3 loop is CASSLNVLSEAFF. CDR3 bases: TGTGCCAGCTCCCTAAACGTTTTGTCAGAAGCTTTCTTT.

In nucleotides, the CDR3 is TGTGCCAGCAGCGGCACGACAGGGTCGGCCACTGAAGCTTTCTTT. This codes for CASSGTTGSATEAFF. The genes are TRBV5-5 and TRBJ1-1, with 7 bases aligning to TRBD1. V lost 4 bases, J lost 4 bases, and 10 bases stayed unmatched. This CDR3 comprises 15 residues. Germline V gives CDR1 SGHKS, CDR2 YYEKEE (reference sequence).

The chain uses TRBV4-1 and TRBJ2-1; D gene unclear. Trimming removed 0 bases from V and 4 bases from J, with 4 bases in between. Germline lookup yields CDR1 MGHRA and CDR2 YSYEKL. This CDR3 has 13 amino acids. The CDR3 nucleotides are TGCGCCAGCAGCCAAGATCTTTACAATGAGCAGTTCTTC. It is translated as CASSQDLYNEQFF.

The rearrangement links TRBV30 to TRBJ2-3; TRBD2 agrees at 9 bases. Germline V lookup: CDR1 GTSNPN, CDR2 SVGIG (reference sequence). The V and J ends lost 5 bases and 1 base, in that order; junction bases with no gene match: 10. This CDR3 has 16 amino acids. DNA of the CDR3: TGTGCCTGGGGAGTGGGACTAGCTCTGGGCACAGATACGCAGTATTTT. This encodes CAWGVGLALGTDTQYF.

The rearrangement links TRBV6-1 to TRBJ1-5; 9 bases match TRBD1. The CDR3 has 14 residues. The V segment lost 3 bases and the J segment 6 bases; nucleotides outside the gene matches: 3. CDR1 MNHNS and CDR2 SASEGT come from the germline V gene. The CDR3 is CASSETGGGQPQHF. The CDR3 coding sequence is TGTGCCAGCAGTGAGACAGGGGGGGGTCAGCCCCAGCATTTT.

This rearrangement joins TRBV30 to TRBJ2-2, with 7 bases fitting TRBD1. Germline values: CDR1 GTSNPN, CDR2 SVGIG (reference sequence). The trim removed 0 bases at V and 4 bases at J, leaving 5 bases unmatched. This CDR3 contains 15 residues. The CDR3 here is CAWSVPDRSTGELFF. The DNA of the CDR3 is TGTGCCTGGAGTGTACCGGACAGGTCCACCGGGGAGCTGTTTTTT.

V gene TRBV25-1 combines with J gene TRBJ1-6; D gene uncertain. V shed 4 bases and J shed 10 bases, with 14 bases lying between them. The CDR3 consists of 14 residues. Germline V gives CDR1 MGHDK, CDR2 SYGVNS. The CDR3 DNA sequence: TGTGCCAGCAGTGGGATTCGGGTCTCCTCACCCCTCCACTTT. It translates to CASSGIRVSSPLHF.

The rearrangement uses TRBV10-3 and TRBJ1-5; D is possibly TRBD1 (6 bases). V lost 9 bases and J 3 bases, leaving 9 bases between the germline ends. Germline V lookup: CDR1 ENHRY, CDR2 SYGVKD. The CDR3 runs 12 residues. CDR3 coding DNA: TGTGCCATGGGGGCGAACAATCAGCCCCAGCATTTT. This encodes CAMGANNQPQHF.

The chain couples TRBV7-2 to TRBJ2-1; 10 positions match TRBD2. The CDR3 has 16 amino acids. The J segment lost 2 bases and the V segment lost 5 bases, leaving 6 bases of the junction unmatched. The germline V gene encodes CDR1 SGHTA and CDR2 FQGNSA. The CDR3 bases are TGTGCCAGCAGCACTCTAGCGGGGGTCACCTACAATGAGCAGTTCTTC. Residues: CASSTLAGVTYNEQFF.

The rearrangement links TRBV19 to TRBJ1-2; D unclear. The CDR3 has 15 amino acids. Trimming took 3 bases from V and 5 from J, leaving 16 bases between them. Germline V gene data show CDR1 as LNHDA and CDR2 as SQIVND (reference sequence). The CDR3 loop is CASSIRQPDIYGYTF. In DNA form, the CDR3 reads TGTGCCAGTAGTATTAGACAACCAGATATTTATGGCTACACCTTC.

CDR3 sequence: CASSERTGNYGYTF. CDR3 bases: TGTGCCAGCAGCGAAAGGACAGGAAACTATGGCTACACCTTC. The chain uses TRBV7-9 and TRBJ1-2; 7 bases are a match to TRBD1. Trimming cost V 5 bases and J 2 bases; bases outside gene matches: 5. Germline CDR1 SEHNR, CDR2 FQNEAQ (reference sequence). The CDR3 consists of 14 residues.

V gene TRBV19 combines with J gene TRBJ1-2, with D possibly TRBD1 on 5 matching bases. The CDR3 totals 14 residues. Germline V gene data show CDR1 as LNHDA and CDR2 as SQIVND (reference sequence). Trimming took 1 base from V and 4 from J, leaving 10 bases between them. This CDR3 is CASSIVAGTYGYTF. As DNA, the CDR3 is TGTGCCAGTAGTATAGTAGCGGGGACCTATGGCTACACCTTC.